Detailed here is one T cell receptor (beta chain). No cognate antigen has been identified for it. No clone much larger than this one lies a single base away; base qualities are absent. This specimen's treatment or condition label, interpreted: about 20 received Ad26.COV2.S at low or high dose, single or two shots; about 5 received placebo; per-sample allocation not given. Repertoires of vaccine and placebo recipients were sequenced from samples collected on day 63 after the first injection. Cohort 1b enrolled some 25 adults aged 18-55 years at a single site in Boston, USA, between 29 July and 7 August 2020. Ad26.COV2.S was a replication-incompetent adenovirus type 26 vector that expressed a prefusion-stabilized SARS-CoV-2 spike protein derived from the original Wuhan strain. The immunoSEQ Assay was the method used to sequence TCRbeta CDR3 regions. After extraction, genomic DNA underwent amplification by bias-controlled multiplex PCR, followed by high-throughput sequencing. The authors' analysis ran thus. Collapsing and filtering of sequences were performed to quantify the absolute abundance of each unique TCRbeta CDR3 region. T cell fraction was estimated by normalization of TCRbeta template counts to usable DNA, with usable DNA being measured through amplification of reference genes present in all nucleated cells. Repertoire TCRs were annotated as SARS-CoV-2-specific when V gene, CDR3 amino acid sequence and J gene were exactly matched to a known reactive TCR set. The reference SARS-CoV-2 TCR set was derived from MIRA and filtered for enrichment in COVID-19-positive ImmuneCODE repertoires, a step that removed public or cross-reactive TCRs. Using the MIRA antigens, annotated TCRs were further analysed by specific ORF or by position within an ORF. Breadth was defined as the number of annotated unique rearrangements divided by the total number of unique productive rearrangements, and depth was defined as the summed frequency of the annotated unique rearrangements. TCR breadth was compared between groups using two-sided Wilcoxon rank-sum tests. Drawn from immuneACCESS, this table holds only the in-frame rearrangements with V and J called that TCRdb kept. Clones are partly lost; checked studies trace under half to an unresolved V gene and leave the rest unexplained. The DNA gave D and trimming, while V, J and clone size come from that table. In this sample the table shows roughly 680,000 clones, more than 80% of which occur a single time. The ten largest account for about 1.5% of the sample.

The CDR3 contains 13 residues, cysteine and phenylalanine counted. Only CDR3 DNA remains: 39 bases, in frame from the first base. The germline V and J ends show losses of 3 bases and 6 bases respectively, and no gene match explains 4 bases of the junction. The sample comes from a study of Ad26.COV2.S vaccination and SARS-CoV-2 variants (dated by TCRdb to 2020 to 2022). At the level of the whole study: Vaccine-arm donors came from COV1001, a multicentre, randomized, double-blind, placebo-controlled phase I-IIa trial of Ad26.COV2.S in healthy adults. The TCR-sequenced set comprised approximately 32 samples: some 20 Ad26.COV2.S vaccine recipients, 5 placebo recipients and 8 SARS-CoV-2 convalescent individuals. Trial participants were randomized into five groups of five: low-dose or high-dose Ad26.COV2.S given once or twice, or placebo on both occasions. The specificity and breadth of SARS-CoV-2-reactive T cell receptors after Ad26.COV2.S vaccination were assessed by TCRbeta repertoire sequencing. Ad26.COV2.S was administered intramuscularly at 5 x 10^10 or 1 x 10^11 viral particles, either as a single shot or as two shots given 56 days apart. Throughout the experiments and outcome assessment, investigators stayed blinded to trial group allocation.

What the work shows at the level of the full study, not this receptor alone: Non-spike TCR breadth was comparable between vaccine and placebo recipients, consistent with the vaccine containing only spike. Compared with placebo recipients, Ad26.COV2.S recipients showed higher spike-specific TCR breadth (P = 0.0014). The authors noted that the TCR breadth and depth analyses may have underestimated total T cell responses. After vaccination, substantial breadth of spike-specific CD8+ and CD4+ T cell responses was reported. Comparing responses between vaccine doses or regimens was not something the study was powered to do.

The sample consisted of peripheral blood, taken in a trial of Ad26.COV2.S vaccine versus placebo. This sequence was found in a person between 18 and 65 years old who received the Ad26.COV2.S COVID-19 vaccine or a placebo. The chain is encoded by TRBV12-3 or TRBV12-4 joined to TRBJ2-5, with 7 bases in between that match TRBD2. The DNA sequence is given as TGTGCCAGCAGTTTGGGGGGGGAACAGACCCAGTACTTC. Its protein product is CASSLGGEQTQYF.